Detailed here is one TCR beta chain. The data were obtained in a study of T cells expressing NK-cell markers. Study-wide context: The authors sequenced eight donors, of whom seven were HCMV-seropositive and one was seronegative.

TCRdb re-called the 5' RACE reads and gives one entry per CDR3 protein, without DNA. The specimen's table records some 150,000 distinct CDR3 sequences. The receptor was isolated from a young man in good health. The sequencing sample was made of blood T cells: a sorted CD56 or NKG2C T cell subset, CD4+ or CD8+ T cells, or bulk PBMC T cells (not recorded which).

The CDR3 sequence: CASSNAEPPRYTGELFF. The chain links TRBV3-1 to TRBJ2-2. The length of the CDR3 is 17 residues. Germline V gene lookup returns CDR1 LGHDT and CDR2 YNNKEL (reference sequence).